The 31 T cell receptor beta chains listed next were all sequenced from one sample in a study of T cell responses to AZD1222 COVID-19 vaccine. Sequencing used immunoSEQ multiplex PCR; TCRdb keeps in-frame clones, though not all of them. Among about 150,000 clones listed, roughly 90% were seen once. The sequenced sample was peripheral blood, obtained on day 0 of AZD1222 vaccination. Source of these receptors: an adult in good health.

J is TRBJ2-7 and V is TRBV7-9; 9 positions match TRBD2. CDR3 length: 18 amino acids. CDR1 is SEHNR and CDR2 is FQNEAQ in the germline V gene (reference sequence). Trimming at V came to 2 bases and at J to 3 bases, leaving 14 bases not matched to a gene. CDR3 nucleotide sequence: TGTGCCAGCAGCTTATTCTTGGGAACCGGGACTAGCCACTACGAGCAGTACTTC. Protein: CASSLFLGTGTSHYEQYF.

This chain connects TRBV5-1 to TRBJ2-2; 8 nucleotides align to TRBD2. V was clipped by 4 bases and J by 5 bases; unmatched bases: 13. Germline V gene sequence: CDR1 SGHRS, CDR2 YFSETQ. The CDR3 runs to 17 residues. For the CDR3, the DNA is TGCGCCAGCAGCCTCTCCTATAGCGGGGAAATGACCGGGGAGCTGTTTTTT. This gives the protein CASSLSYSGEMTGELFF.

J is TRBJ2-1 and V is TRBV13; D might be TRBD1 or TRBD2, each matching 5 bases. Germline V gene data show CDR1 as PRHDT and CDR2 as FYEKMQ (reference sequence). This CDR3 comprises 14 residues. V dropped 5 bases and J dropped 5 bases, with 13 bases sitting between them. The CDR3 region is CASSRDPRHNEQFF. The CDR3 region has the DNA TGTGCCAGCAGCCGGGACCCCCGCCACAATGAGCAGTTCTTC.

V and J are TRBV21-1 and TRBJ1-1; the D call TRBD1 from the table was never checked on the DNA. TRBV21-1 is designated a pseudogene. CDR3 size: 19 residues. CDR3 DNA: TGTGCCAGCAGCAAATTTTGTTTACAGGGTCAGCCGAGGAACACTGAAGCTTTCTTT. It encodes CASSKFCLQGQPRNTEAFF.

V is TRBV7-9 and J is TRBJ1-2, with D hard to call. Germline CDR1 SEHNR, CDR2 FQNEAQ (reference sequence). The CDR3 has 13 residues. V was pared by 2 bases and J by 8 bases, with 12 bases between. The CDR3 DNA reads TGTGCCAGCAGCTTATCGGTAGATGGCGGCTACACCTTC. Translated: CASSLSVDGGYTF. Using reference TRBV7-9 and TRBJ1-2 for the parts outside the CDR3, the full variable domain is DTGVSQNPRHKITKRGQNVTFRCDPISEHNRLYWYRQTLGQGPEFLTYFQNEAQLEKSRLLSDRFSAERPKGSFSTLEIQRTEQGDSAMYLCASSLSVDGGYTFGSGTRLTVV.

The chain combines TRBV19 with TRBJ1-5; D call uncertain. Germline V gives CDR1 LNHDA, CDR2 SQIVND (reference sequence). The CDR3 is 16 amino acids. V lost 3 bases to trimming and J lost 2 bases, with 14 bases between them. CDR3 sequence reads: CASSIGPGSGNQPQHF. DNA of the CDR3: TGTGCCAGTAGTATCGGCCCAGGCTCGGGCAATCAGCCCCAGCATTTT. The whole variable domain, remainder taken from reference TRBV19 and TRBJ1-5, is DGGITQSPKYLFRKEGQNVTLSCEQNLNHDAMYWYRQDPGQGLRLIYYSQIVNDFQKGDIAEGYSVSREKKESFPLTVTSAQKNPTAFYLCASSIGPGSGNQPQHFGDGTRLSIL.

The chain couples TRBV7-9 to TRBJ1-4, with TRBD1 as a possible D gene (6 bases). The germline gives CDR1 SEHNR, CDR2 FQNEAQ (reference sequence). Deletions cut 5 bases from V and 11 bases from J, with 21 bases between. CDR3 length: 15 amino acids. The CDR3 DNA is TGTGCCAGCAGCCGTTCCCGGGACACCGGGGGGAAACTGTTTTTT. It yields the protein CASSRSRDTGGKLFF.

This clone appeared once. The chain carries TRBV14 and TRBJ2-7, with 10 bases that match TRBD2. Trimming removed 4 bases from V and 4 bases from J; junction bases left unmatched: 7. CDR3 length equals 15 residues. Germline V lookup: CDR1 SGHDN, CDR2 FVKESK. The CDR3 spells CASSPELAGSYEQYF. In nucleotides, the CDR3 is TGTGCCAGCAGCCCTGAACTAGCGGGAAGTTACGAGCAGTACTTC.

The rearrangement joins TRBV7-9 to TRBJ1-5, with 7 positions matching TRBD1. The CDR3 covers 15 residues. Germline CDR1 and CDR2: SEHNR and FQNEAQ (reference sequence). Germline trimming cut 4 bases from V and 0 bases from J; bases unmatched to any gene: 3. The CDR3 bases are TGTGCCAGCAGCTCGCAGGGGGGTAGCAATCAGCCCCAGCATTTT. Translation: CASSSQGGSNQPQHF.

This clone was counted many times. The J gene is TRBJ2-7, the V gene TRBV28; 7 bases are shared with TRBD1. The CDR3 length is 14 residues. With V trimmed by 4 bases and J by 1 base, 4 bases remained unmatched. From germline, CDR1 is MDHEN and CDR2 SYDVKM. The CDR3: CASSSEQGSYEQYF. As DNA, the CDR3 is TGTGCCAGCAGTTCCGAACAGGGGTCCTACGAGCAGTACTTC.

This clone turned up a few times. V gene TRBV9 combines with J gene TRBJ1-4, with 7 bases fitting TRBD1. Germline CDR1 and CDR2: SGDLS and YYNGEE. The CDR3 extends over 14 amino acids. V trimming: 4 bases; J trimming: 8 bases; junction bases outside the gene matches: 8. CDR3 protein: CASSKGASGEKLFF. The CDR3 nucleotides read TGTGCCAGCAGCAAGGGGGCTTCTGGAGAAAAACTGTTTTTT.

Here the CDR3 reads CATSDPNRDTEAFF. CDR3 DNA: TGTGCCACCAGTGACCCTAACAGGGACACTGAAGCTTTCTTT. V usage is TRBV24-1 and J usage is TRBJ1-1, with D possibly matching TRBD1 (6 bases). The V gene's germline CDR1 is KGHDR and CDR2 SFDVKD. The CDR3 runs to 14 residues. Trimming left V 4 bases short and J 3 bases short, with 11 bases between.

The J gene is TRBJ1-1, the V gene TRBV14; possibly TRBD1 for D (5 bases). The CDR3 is made up of 15 amino acids. Germline V lookup: CDR1 SGHDN, CDR2 FVKESK. V gave up 1 base and J gave up 5 bases, with 14 bases separating them. This CDR3 is CASSQGRRGGTEAFF. The DNA for the CDR3 is TGTGCCAGCAGCCAAGGGAGAAGGGGAGGAACTGAAGCTTTCTTT. Filled out from reference TRBV14 and TRBJ1-1, the complete variable domain reads EAGVTQFPSHSVIEKGQTVTLRCDPISGHDNLYWYRRVMGKEIKFLLHFVKESKQDESGMPNNRFLAERTGGTYSTLKVQPAELEDSGVYFCASSQGRRGGTEAFFGQGTRLTVV.

The V gene is TRBV7-2, the J gene TRBJ1-1, with D hard to call. The V gene's germline CDR1 is SGHTA and CDR2 FQGNSA. The CDR3 covers 14 residues. The V end was cut by 6 bases, the J end by 0 bases, with 11 bases between. CDR3 sequence: CASRSGRLNTEAFF. The CDR3 DNA sequence: TGTGCCAGCAGGTCGGGCAGGCTGAACACTGAAGCTTTCTTT.

This clone has more than one count but fewer than ten. The rearrangement uses TRBV29-1 and TRBJ1-2; possible D gene TRBD1, 5 bases. Germline lookup yields CDR1 SQVTM and CDR2 ANQGSEA. The V gene lost 6 bases and the J gene lost 1 base, with 15 bases spanning the gap. This CDR3 has 14 residues. The CDR3 DNA sequence: TGCAGCGTGTCCGGGACCGCTGATAACTATGGCTACACCTTC. This translates into CSVSGTADNYGYTF.

The chain has TRBV9 and TRBJ2-3, with D possibly being TRBD1 or TRBD2 (5 bases each). Trimming pared 0 bases from V and 3 bases from J, leaving 11 bases between. CDR3 size: 15 residues. Germline-derived CDR1 and CDR2 are SGDLS and YYNGEE. The CDR3 DNA sequence: TGTGCCAGCAGCGTAGTAGGGACGAAGACAGATACGCAGTATTTT. Translating gives CASSVVGTKTDTQYF.

The rearrangement uses TRBV6-5 and TRBJ1-6; D gene ambiguous. Germline V gene lookup returns CDR1 MNHEY and CDR2 SVGAGI. Deletions cut 0 bases from V and 10 bases from J, with 16 bases between. The CDR3 runs to 16 residues. The CDR3 reads CASSYSRTVGGSPLHF. In DNA, the CDR3 is TGTGCCAGCAGTTACTCGAGGACCGTTGGTGGGTCACCCCTCCACTTT.

The chain is built from TRBV7-9 and TRBJ2-1; D possibly uses TRBD1 or TRBD2 (7 bases each). V was pared by 3 bases and J by 4 bases, with 13 bases between. The CDR3 totals 15 residues. CDR1 SEHNR and CDR2 FQNEAQ come from the germline V gene (reference sequence). The CDR3 DNA reads TGTGCCAGCAGCTTTAGACAGGGAGGGTACAATGAGCAGTTCTTC. Residues: CASSFRQGGYNEQFF. The variable domain in full, with the rest retrieved from reference TRBV7-9 and TRBJ2-1, is DTGVSQNPRHKITKRGQNVTFRCDPISEHNRLYWYRQTLGQGPEFLTYFQNEAQLEKSRLLSDRFSAERPKGSFSTLEIQRTEQGDSAMYLCASSFRQGGYNEQFFGPGTRLTVL.

V usage is TRBV2 and J usage is TRBJ1-5; the D gene is possibly TRBD1 (6 bases). The CDR3 is made up of 14 amino acids. Germline V lookup: CDR1 SNHLY, CDR2 FYNNEI. The V and J ends lost 6 bases and 5 bases respectively, with 14 bases between them. The CDR3 spells CASSTPRGDQPQHF. The CDR3 DNA sequence: TGTGCCAGCAGCACCCCAAGGGGGGATCAGCCCCAGCATTTT.

The rearrangement links TRBV7-8 to TRBJ1-5, with TRBD1 identical over 7 bases. V dropped 3 bases and J dropped 7; count of bases not matched to a gene: 9. From germline, CDR1 is SGHVS and CDR2 FQNEAQ. The length of the CDR3 is 15 residues. The CDR3 sequence: CASSLATGSTQPQHF. In DNA form, the CDR3 reads TGTGCCAGCAGCTTGGCGACAGGGAGTACCCAGCCCCAGCATTTT.

The rearrangement links TRBV28 to TRBJ1-5; D call uncertain. Germline loops: CDR1 MDHEN, CDR2 SYDVKM. CDR3 length: 16 amino acids. V shed 3 bases and J shed 9 bases, with 21 bases lying between them. The DNA of the CDR3 is TGTGCCAGCAGTTTCCCCGGAGGGCAGTTAGCAGGGCCCCAGCATTTT. Amino acid sequence: CASSFPGGQLAGPQHF. The whole variable domain, remainder taken from reference TRBV28 and TRBJ1-5, is DVKVTQSSRYLVKRTGEKVFLECVQDMDHENMFWYRQDPGLGLRLIYFSYDVKMKEKGDIPEGYSVSREKKERFSLILESASTNQTSMYLCASSFPGGQLAGPQHFGDGTRLSIL.

The chain is built from TRBV5-3 and TRBJ2-2; D remains unclear. TRBV5-3 is an ORF for which the function is uncertain. The V end lost 0 bases, the J end lost 4 bases, and 13 bases lay between the germline ends. CDR3 length equals 16 residues. The CDR3 protein is CARSLDSRRCTGELFF. The DNA of the CDR3 is TGTGCCAGAAGCTTGGACTCCCGCCGGTGCACCGGGGAGCTGTTTTTT.

There are a few counts of this clone. V and J are TRBV5-1 and TRBJ1-6; the match to TRBD1 covers 10 bases. Trimming cost V 4 bases and J 8 bases; bases outside gene matches: 9. Germline V gene data show CDR1 as SGHRS and CDR2 as YFSETQ. This CDR3 contains 16 residues. The CDR3 reads CASSKGTGARDSPLHF. The CDR3 DNA reads as TGCGCCAGCAGCAAGGGGACAGGGGCGCGGGATTCACCCCTCCACTTT.

In nucleotides, the CDR3 is TGCAGTGCTAGTCCGCGGACAGAGGGAGAGCAGTTCTTC. As protein: CSASPRTEGEQFF. The gene calls are TRBV20-1 and TRBJ2-1, with D possibly matching TRBD1 (6 bases). Germline CDR1 and CDR2: DFQATT and SNEGSKA (reference sequence). Between the trimmed V and J ends, which lost 3 bases and 10 bases, there was a span of 16 bases. The CDR3 is made up of 13 amino acids.

Turning to this clone: The junction and the germline gene differ at one end; a read error may be behind it. V is TRBV7-7 and J is TRBJ2-5; possibly TRBD2 for D (6 bases). Germline CDR1 SSHAT, CDR2 FNYEAQ (reference sequence). This CDR3 has 13 amino acids. The CDR3 DNA sequence: TGTGCTAGCAGCTTATTCGGGGGAGAGACCCAGTACTTC. It yields the protein CASSLFGGETQYF. Based on the CDR3 plus reference TRBV7-7 and TRBJ2-5, the full variable domain is GAGVSQSPRYKVTKRGQDVTLRCDPISSHATLYWYQQALGQGPEFLTYFNYEAQPDKSGLPSDRFSAERPEGSISTLTIQRTEQRDSAMYRCASSLFGGETQYFGPGTRLLVL.

J is TRBJ2-1 and V is TRBV5-5; D unresolved. The CDR3 is 15 amino acids. The V gene lost 7 bases and the J gene lost 0 bases, with 14 bases spanning the gap. Germline V CDR1 and CDR2: SGHKS, YYEKEE (reference sequence). This CDR3 reads CASAFDPSSYNEQFF. In nucleotides, the CDR3 is TGTGCCAGCGCGTTCGATCCTAGCTCCTACAATGAGCAGTTCTTC.

The J gene is TRBJ2-7, the V gene TRBV7-8; maybe TRBD1 (6 bases). CDR3 length: 15 amino acids. CDR1 and CDR2 from the germline V gene are SGHVS and FQNEAQ. V was trimmed by 6 bases and J by 4 bases, leaving 19 bases between them. This CDR3 reads CASSLTGYEGYEQYF. In DNA, the CDR3 is TGTGCCAGCAGTCTCACAGGGTATGAAGGGTACGAGCAGTACTTC.

The V gene is TRBV5-1, the J gene TRBJ2-2; 9 nucleotides align to TRBD1. In germline, CDR1 is SGHRS, CDR2 YFSETQ. Losses at the gene ends were 4 bases for V and 5 bases for J; bases not matched to a gene: 3. CDR3 size: 14 residues. CDR3 region: CASSEGQGTGELFF. CDR3 bases: TGCGCCAGCAGCGAGGGACAGGGTACCGGGGAGCTGTTTTTT.

The V and J genes are TRBV7-8 and TRBJ1-1; D uncertain. The germline CDR1 and CDR2 sequences are SGHVS and FQNEAQ. The length of the CDR3 is 13 residues. V lost 2 bases, J lost 4 bases, and 8 bases lay in between. The CDR3 DNA follows: TGTGCCAGCAGCTTAAGGCAACTCACTGAAGCTTTCTTT. This codes for CASSLRQLTEAFF.

The V and J genes are TRBV2 and TRBJ2-2, with TRBD2 identical over 8 bases. The length of the CDR3 is 15 residues. Trimming removed 8 bases from V and 6 bases from J; junction bases left unmatched: 11. Looked up from germline, CDR1 is SNHLY and CDR2 is FYNNEI. The CDR3 nucleotides are TGTGCCAGCGGGCGACTAGCGTATAGTCCCGGGGAGCTGTTTTTT. It encodes CASGRLAYSPGELFF.

The CDR3 region is CASTPRRDRWGNEQFF. The CDR3 nucleotides are TGTGCCAGCACCCCGAGGAGGGACAGGTGGGGCAATGAGCAGTTCTTC. V and J are TRBV27 and TRBJ2-1; 8 bases align to TRBD1. The germline V gene has CDR1 MNHEY and CDR2 SMNVEV (reference sequence). This CDR3 spans 16 amino acids. The ends lost 7 bases at V and 6 bases at J; junction bases unmatched: 14.